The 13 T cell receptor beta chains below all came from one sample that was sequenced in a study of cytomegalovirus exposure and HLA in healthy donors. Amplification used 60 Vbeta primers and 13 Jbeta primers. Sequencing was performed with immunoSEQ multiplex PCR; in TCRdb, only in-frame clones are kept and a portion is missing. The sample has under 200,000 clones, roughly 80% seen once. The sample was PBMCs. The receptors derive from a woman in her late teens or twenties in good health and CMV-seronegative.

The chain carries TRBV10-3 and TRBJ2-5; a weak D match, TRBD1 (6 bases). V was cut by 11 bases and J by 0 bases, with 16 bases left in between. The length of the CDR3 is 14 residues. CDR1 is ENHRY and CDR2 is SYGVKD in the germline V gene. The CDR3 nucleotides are TGTGCCTCCCGGGCAGGGGAAGACCAAGAGACCCAGTACTTC. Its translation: CASRAGEDQETQYF.

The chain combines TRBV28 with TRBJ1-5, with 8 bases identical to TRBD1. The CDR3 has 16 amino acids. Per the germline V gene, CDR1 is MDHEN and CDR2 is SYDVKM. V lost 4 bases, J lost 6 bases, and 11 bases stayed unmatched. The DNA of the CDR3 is TGTGCCAGCAGTTCCGGACAGGGTCGGGGTAGTCAGCCCCAGCATTTT. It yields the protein CASSSGQGRGSQPQHF.

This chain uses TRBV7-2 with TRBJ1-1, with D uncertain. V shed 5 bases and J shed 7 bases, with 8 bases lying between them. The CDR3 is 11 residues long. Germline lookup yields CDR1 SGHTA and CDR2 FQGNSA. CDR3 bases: TGTGCCAGCAGCAGGGAGTTTGAAGCTTTCTTT. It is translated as CASSREFEAFF.

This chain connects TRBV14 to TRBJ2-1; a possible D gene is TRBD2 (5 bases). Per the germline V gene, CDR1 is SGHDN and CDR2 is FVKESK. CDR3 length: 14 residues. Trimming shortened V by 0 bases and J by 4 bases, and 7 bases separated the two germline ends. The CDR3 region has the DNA TGTGCCAGCAGCCAAGAGCCGGGGTACAATGAGCAGTTCTTC. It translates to CASSQEPGYNEQFF.

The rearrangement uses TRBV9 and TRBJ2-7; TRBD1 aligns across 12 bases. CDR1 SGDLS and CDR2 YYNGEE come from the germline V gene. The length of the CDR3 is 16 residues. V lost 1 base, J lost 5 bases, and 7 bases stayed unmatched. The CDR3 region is CASSVQTGTGGDEQYF. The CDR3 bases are TGTGCCAGCAGCGTACAGACCGGGACAGGGGGCGACGAGCAGTACTTC.

In DNA, the CDR3 is TGTGCCAGCATTGGACAGTTCTACGAGCAGTACTTC. Translation gives CASIGQFYEQYF. The chain employs TRBV2 and TRBJ2-7, with D maybe TRBD1 (6 bases). Germline-derived CDR1 and CDR2 are SNHLY and FYNNEI. The CDR3 is made up of 12 amino acids. V was clipped by 7 bases and J by 3 bases, with 10 bases between them.

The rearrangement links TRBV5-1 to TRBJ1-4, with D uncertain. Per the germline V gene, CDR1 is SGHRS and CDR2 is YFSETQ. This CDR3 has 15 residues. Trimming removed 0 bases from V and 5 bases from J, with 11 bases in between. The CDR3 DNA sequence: TGCGCCAGCAGCTTGGGCGGGATTGAGAATGAAAAACTGTTTTTT. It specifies CASSLGGIENEKLFF.

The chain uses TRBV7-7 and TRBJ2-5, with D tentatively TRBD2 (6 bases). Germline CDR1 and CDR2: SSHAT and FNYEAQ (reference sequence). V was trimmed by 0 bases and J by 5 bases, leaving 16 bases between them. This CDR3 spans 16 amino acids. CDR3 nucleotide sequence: TGTGCCAGCAGCTTAGCGTTTGGAGGGGCACTGGAGACCCAGTACTTC. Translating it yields CASSLAFGGALETQYF.

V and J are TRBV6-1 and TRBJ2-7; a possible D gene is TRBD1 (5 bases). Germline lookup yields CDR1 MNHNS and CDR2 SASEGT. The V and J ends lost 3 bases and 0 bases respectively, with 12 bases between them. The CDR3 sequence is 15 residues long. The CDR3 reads CASSDPGRVSYEQYF. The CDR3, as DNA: TGTGCCAGCAGTGACCCCGGCAGGGTCTCCTACGAGCAGTACTTC.

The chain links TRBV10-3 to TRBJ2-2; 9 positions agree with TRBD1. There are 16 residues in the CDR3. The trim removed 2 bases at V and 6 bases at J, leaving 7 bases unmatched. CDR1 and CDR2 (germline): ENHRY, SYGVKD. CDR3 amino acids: CAISEGTGKGPGELFF. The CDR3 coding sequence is TGTGCCATCAGTGAGGGGACAGGGAAAGGTCCCGGGGAGCTGTTTTTT.

Here the CDR3 reads CASRDLVAREQYF. The CDR3 bases are TGTGCCAGCAGAGACCTAGTAGCTCGCGAGCAGTACTTC. This rearrangement joins TRBV13 to TRBJ2-7; no clear D gene. V gave up 6 bases and J gave up 6 bases, with 15 bases separating them. Per germline, CDR1 PRHDT and CDR2 FYEKMQ (reference sequence). The length of the CDR3 is 13 residues.

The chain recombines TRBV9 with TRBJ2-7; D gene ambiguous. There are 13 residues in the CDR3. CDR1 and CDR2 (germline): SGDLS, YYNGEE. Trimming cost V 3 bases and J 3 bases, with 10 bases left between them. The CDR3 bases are TGTGCCAGCAGCGCCCCTAGTGACTACGAGCAGTACTTC. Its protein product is CASSAPSDYEQYF.

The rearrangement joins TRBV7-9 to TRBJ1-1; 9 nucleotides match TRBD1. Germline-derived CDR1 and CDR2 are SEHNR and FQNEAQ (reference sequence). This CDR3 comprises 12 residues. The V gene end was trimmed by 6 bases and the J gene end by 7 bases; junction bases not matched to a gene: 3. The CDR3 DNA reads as TGTGCCAGCAGACGACAGGGGGGTGAAGCTTTCTTT. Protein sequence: CASRRQGGEAFF. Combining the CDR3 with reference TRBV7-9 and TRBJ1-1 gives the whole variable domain DTGVSQNPRHKITKRGQNVTFRCDPISEHNRLYWYRQTLGQGPEFLTYFQNEAQLEKSRLLSDRFSAERPKGSFSTLEIQRTEQGDSAMYLCASRRQGGEAFFGQGTRLTVV.